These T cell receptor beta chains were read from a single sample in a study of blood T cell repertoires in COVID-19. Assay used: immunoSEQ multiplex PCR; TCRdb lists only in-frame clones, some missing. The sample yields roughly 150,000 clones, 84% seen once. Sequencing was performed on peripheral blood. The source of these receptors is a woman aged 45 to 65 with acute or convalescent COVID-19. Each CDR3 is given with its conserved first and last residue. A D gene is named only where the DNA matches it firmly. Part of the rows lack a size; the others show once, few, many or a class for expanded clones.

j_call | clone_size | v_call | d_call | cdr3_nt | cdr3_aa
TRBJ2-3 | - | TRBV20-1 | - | TGCAGTCCCCGAGAGGATACGCAGTATTTT | CSPREDTQYF
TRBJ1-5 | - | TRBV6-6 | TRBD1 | TGTGCCAGCAGTCTTCCCGGGACAGCTAGCAATCAGCCCCAGCATTTT | CASSLPGTASNQPQHF
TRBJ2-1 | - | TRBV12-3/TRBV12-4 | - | TGTGCCAGCAGTTTAGGACAGCAGGATGAGCAGTTCTTC | CASSLGQQDEQFF
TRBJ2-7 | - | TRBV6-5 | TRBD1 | TGTGCCAGCAGCAAGGACAGGCAACCCTACGAGCAGTACTTC | CASSKDRQPYEQYF
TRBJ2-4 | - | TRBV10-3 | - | TGTGCCATCAGTGACAGCCAGGGGTCCAACATTCAGTACTTC | CAISDSQGSNIQYF
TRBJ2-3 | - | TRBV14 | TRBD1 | TGTGCCAGCAGCCAACCCACCGGAACAGGGGTCCCAGATACGCAGTATTTT | CASSQPTGTGVPDTQYF
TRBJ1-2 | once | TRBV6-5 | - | TGTGCCAGCAGTTACTCTGTGGGCGGGGGCTACACCTTC | CASSYSVGGGYTF
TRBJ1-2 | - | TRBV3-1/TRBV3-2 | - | TGTGCCAGCAGCCAAGCCCTTTCGGGGGGCTACACCTTC | CASSQALSGGYTF
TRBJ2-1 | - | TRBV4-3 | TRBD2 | TGCGCCAGCAGCCAAGAATCGGTAGCGGGGGTATACAATGAGCAGTTCTTC | CASSQESVAGVYNEQFF
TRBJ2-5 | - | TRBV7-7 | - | TGTGCCAGCAGCTCCCGGGGAGTGGAGACCCAGTACTTC | CASSSRGVETQYF
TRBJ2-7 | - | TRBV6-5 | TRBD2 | TGTGCCAGCAGTAGGACTAGCGGATACTCCTACGAGCAGTACTTC | CASSRTSGYSYEQYF
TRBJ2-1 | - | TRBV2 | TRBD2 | TGTGCCAGCAGTGTTATAGCGGGGGGGCCTCCTGAGCAGTTCTTC | CASSVIAGGPPEQFF
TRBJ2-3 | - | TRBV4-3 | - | TGCGCCAGCAGCCAAGAACTAGCTCGGACTTCAGATACGCAGTATTTT | CASSQELARTSDTQYF
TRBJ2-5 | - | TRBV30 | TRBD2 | TGTGCCTGGATAGTAACTAGCGGGGGGACCCAAGAGACCCAGTACTTC | CAWIVTSGGTQETQYF
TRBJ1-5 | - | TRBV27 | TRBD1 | TGTGCCAGCAGCTCCTGGACAGGGGGCGCGAAGGGTCAGCCCCAGCATTTT | CASSSWTGGAKGQPQHF